These T cell receptor beta chains were read from a single sample in a study of T cell responses to AZD1222 COVID-19 vaccine. Here immunoSEQ multiplex PCR was the method, and the copy in TCRdb shows in-frame clones only, minus some. The table includes 90,000 to 100,000 clones, around nine tenths detected once. Sequenced material: peripheral blood, taken 28 days after the second AZD1222 dose. Source of these receptors: an adult who received the AZD1222 COVID-19 vaccine. The CDR3 runs from the conserved cysteine through the conserved F or W. Each record gives: J gene, V gene, CDR3 protein.

TRBJ2-5 TRBV30 CAWSVTGKGRVKFGETQYF
TRBJ1-2 TRBV6-5 CASRRTGGADYGYTF
TRBJ1-1 TRBV27 CASSLWADTEAFF
TRBJ2-1 TRBV30 CAWSVRVYNEQFF
TRBJ1-5 TRBV30 CAFAPGGIGNQPQHF
TRBJ2-3 TRBV5-1 CASSFRLAYTDTQYF
TRBJ1-5 TRBV28 CASGEGTGLRQPQHF
TRBJ2-6 TRBV6-4 CASSERGDGANVLTF
TRBJ1-1 TRBV5-1 CASSLEGEAEAFF
TRBJ2-1 TRBV4-1 CASSQAGTGGAVYAEQFF
TRBJ2-2 TRBV6-2/TRBV6-3 CASSPSTRQGDNTGELFF
TRBJ1-4 TRBV10-3 CAISVAENEKLFF
TRBJ2-1 TRBV7-9 CASSAGLAGGQISYNEQFF
TRBJ2-3 TRBV7-2 CASSSIAGAPDTQYF
TRBJ2-7 TRBV29-1 CSVGRFSYEQYF
TRBJ1-3 TRBV5-1 CASSSRPAGSSGNTIYF
TRBJ2-3 TRBV27 CASSLYSADTQYF
TRBJ2-2 TRBV5-1 CASSPRTSGPAGTGELFF
TRBJ1-1 TRBV5-5 CASSLGGAGLNTEAFF
TRBJ2-4 TRBV30 CAWSVDNARQAAKNIQYF
TRBJ2-3 TRBV11-3 CASSLGTEITDTQYF
TRBJ2-5 TRBV18 CASSPRAPTMGETQYF
TRBJ2-3 TRBV5-1 CASSVPGLEALDTQYF
TRBJ1-5 TRBV6-5 CASGQGLNQPQHF
TRBJ1-1 TRBV6-5 CASRRFTEAFF
TRBJ2-5 TRBV7-8 CASSSTGMGTQYF
TRBJ1-5 TRBV29-1 CSVLGGRGSNQPQHF
TRBJ1-1 TRBV6-1 CASSERKGLNTEAFF
TRBJ1-2 TRBV7-6 CASSLGGWQANYGYTF
TRBJ2-1 TRBV19 CASSMAQGADEQFF
TRBJ1-5 TRBV27 CASRVRGEGQPQHF
TRBJ2-5 TRBV29-1 CSGGEETQYF
TRBJ1-1 TRBV11-2 CASSWGRTGNTEAFF